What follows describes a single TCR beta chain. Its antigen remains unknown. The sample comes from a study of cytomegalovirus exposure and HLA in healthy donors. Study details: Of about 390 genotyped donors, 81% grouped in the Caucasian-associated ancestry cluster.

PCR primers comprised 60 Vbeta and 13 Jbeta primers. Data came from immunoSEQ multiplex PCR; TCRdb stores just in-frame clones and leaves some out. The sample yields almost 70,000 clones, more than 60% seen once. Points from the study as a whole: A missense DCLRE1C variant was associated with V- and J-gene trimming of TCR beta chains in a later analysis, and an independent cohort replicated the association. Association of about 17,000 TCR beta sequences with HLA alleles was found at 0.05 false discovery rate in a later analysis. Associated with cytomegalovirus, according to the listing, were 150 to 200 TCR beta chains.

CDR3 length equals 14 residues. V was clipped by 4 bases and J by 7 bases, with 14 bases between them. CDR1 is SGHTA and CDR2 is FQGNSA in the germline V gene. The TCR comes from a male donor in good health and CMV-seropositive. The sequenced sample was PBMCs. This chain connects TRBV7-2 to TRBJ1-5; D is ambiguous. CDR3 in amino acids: CASSYPQLSQPQHF. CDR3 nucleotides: TGTGCCAGCAGCTACCCACAGCTTTCCCAGCCCCAGCATTTT.